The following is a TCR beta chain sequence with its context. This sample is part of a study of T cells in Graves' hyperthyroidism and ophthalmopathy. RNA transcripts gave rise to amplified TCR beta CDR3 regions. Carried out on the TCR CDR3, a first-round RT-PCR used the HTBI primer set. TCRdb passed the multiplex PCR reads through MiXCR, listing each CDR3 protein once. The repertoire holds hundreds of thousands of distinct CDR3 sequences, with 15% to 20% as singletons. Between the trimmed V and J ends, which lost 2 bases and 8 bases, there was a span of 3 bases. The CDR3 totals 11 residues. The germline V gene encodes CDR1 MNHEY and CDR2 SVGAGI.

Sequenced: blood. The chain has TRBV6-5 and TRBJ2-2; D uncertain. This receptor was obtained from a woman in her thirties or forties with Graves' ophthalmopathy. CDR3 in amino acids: CASSYRGELFF. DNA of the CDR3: TGTGCCAGCAGTTACCGAGGGGAGCTGTTTTTT.